This TCR beta chain was obtained from a study of OX40 agonist ivuxolimab in advanced cancers. Study-wide points: Dose levels from 0.1 to 3.0 mg/kg saw CD4+ and CD8+ blood T cells expand clonally by week 6. Among the lowest levels of clonal expansion were found in partial responders at 0.1-3.0 mg/kg. Fewer expanded clones were found on average in CD4+ than in CD8+ T cells.

Clones were sequenced by immunoSEQ multiplex PCR, and TCRdb holds only the in-frame ones, with some missing. The repertoire includes around 18,000 clones, around 87% of them detected once, and 25% to 35% sits in the top ten. Sampling times: baseline, cycle 4 day 1, cycle 7 day 1. About this clone: Its antigen is not identified.

CDR1 SGHDN and CDR2 FVKESK come from the germline V gene. The CDR3 sequence is 13 residues long. V was trimmed by 6 bases and J by 4 bases, leaving 13 bases between them. This rearrangement joins TRBV14 to TRBJ2-7; D is perhaps TRBD1 or TRBD2 (7 bases each). Specimen: CD4+ or CD8+ T cells sorted from blood, collected in a trial of the OX40 agonist ivuxolimab. The source of this sequence is an adult with an advanced solid tumor such as melanoma, head and neck, liver or kidney cancer. The CDR3 nucleotides read TGTGCCAGCAGTTTCAGGGGGGGGTACGAGCAGTACTTC. Protein sequence: CASSFRGGYEQYF.